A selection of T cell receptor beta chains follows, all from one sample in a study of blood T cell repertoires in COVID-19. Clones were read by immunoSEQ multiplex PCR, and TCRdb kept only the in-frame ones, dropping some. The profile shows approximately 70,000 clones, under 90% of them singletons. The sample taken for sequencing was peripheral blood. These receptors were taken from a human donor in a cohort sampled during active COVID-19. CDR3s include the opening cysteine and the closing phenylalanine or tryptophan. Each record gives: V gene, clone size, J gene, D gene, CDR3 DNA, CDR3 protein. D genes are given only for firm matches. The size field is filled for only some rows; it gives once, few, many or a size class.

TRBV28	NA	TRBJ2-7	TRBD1	TGTGCCAGCAGTAACTTCGGACAGGGCTACGAGCAGTACTTC	CASSNFGQGYEQYF
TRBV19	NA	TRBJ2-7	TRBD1	TGTGCCAGTAGCATGGGGGACAGGGAGCTCGAGCAGTACTTC	CASSMGDRELEQYF
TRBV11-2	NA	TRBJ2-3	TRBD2	TGTGCCAGCAGCAGCAGTGAGCGGGGGGGCCCAGATACGCAGTATTTT	CASSSSERGGPDTQYF
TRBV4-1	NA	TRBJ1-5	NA	TGCGCCAGCAGCCAAGGTACGGCGGGTCAGCCCCAGCATTTT	CASSQGTAGQPQHF
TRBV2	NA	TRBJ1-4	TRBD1	TGTGCCAGCAGAGACAGGGGTGAAAAACTGTTTTTT	CASRDRGEKLFF
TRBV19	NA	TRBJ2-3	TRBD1	TGTGCCAGTAGGTTGACAGGGGTCAGCACAGATACGCAGTATTTT	CASRLTGVSTDTQYF
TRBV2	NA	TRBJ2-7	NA	TGTGCCAGCAGAGCCGAGGTGGGAGATTCCTACGAGCAGTACTTC	CASRAEVGDSYEQYF
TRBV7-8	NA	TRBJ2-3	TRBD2	TGTGCCAGCAGCTTACGGGGCGGGAGGGCCAGCACAGATACGCAGTATTTT	CASSLRGGRASTDTQYF
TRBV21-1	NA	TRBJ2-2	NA	TGTGCCAGCAGCAAAAACGGCAGGGGGATTTGGGAGGAGCTGTTTTTT	CASSKNGRGIWEELFF
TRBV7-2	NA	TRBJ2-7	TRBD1	TGTGCCAGCAGCTCCCCGGGACAGGGGGCCTACGAGCAGTACTTC	CASSSPGQGAYEQYF
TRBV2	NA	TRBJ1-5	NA	TGTGCCAGCAGTGCGGACAGTTCAAATCAGCCCCAGCATTTT	CASSADSSNQPQHF
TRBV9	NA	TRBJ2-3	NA	TGTGCCAGCAGCGTAAGAGAGGGTAGCACAGATACGCAGTATTTT	CASSVREGSTDTQYF
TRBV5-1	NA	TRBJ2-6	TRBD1	TGCGCCAGCAGCTTGGGGGACAGGTTTTACTCTGGGGCCAACGTCCTGACTTTC	CASSLGDRFYSGANVLTF
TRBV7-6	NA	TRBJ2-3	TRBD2	TGTGCCAGCAGCTTAGCGGGACTACCTAGCACAGATACGCAGTATTTT	CASSLAGLPSTDTQYF
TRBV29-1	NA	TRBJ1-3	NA	TGCAGCGTTGGAGACAGGTCTGGAAACACCATATATTTT	CSVGDRSGNTIYF
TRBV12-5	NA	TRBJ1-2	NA	TGTGCTAGTGGTTTGGCGGCGACAGGAAGAGCTAACTATGGCTACACCTTC	CASGLAATGRANYGYTF
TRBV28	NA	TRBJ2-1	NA	TGTGCCAGCAGTTCCAACTACGAGCGGCCGCTAGTCTACAATGAGCAGTTCTTC	CASSSNYERPLVYNEQFF
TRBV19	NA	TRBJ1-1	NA	TGTGCCAGTAGTATCGGTGCGGGGAACACTGAAGCTTTCTTT	CASSIGAGNTEAFF
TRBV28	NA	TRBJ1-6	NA	TGTGCCAGCAGTGGGCCTAGTTGGAGGGGCCTCCACTTT	CASSGPSWRGLHF
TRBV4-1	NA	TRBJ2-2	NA	TGCGCCAGCAGCCCTAGAGGGAACACCGGGGAGCTGTTTTTT	CASSPRGNTGELFF
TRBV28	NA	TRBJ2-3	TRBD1	TGTGCCAGCAGTTCGGCCAGACAGGGCGGTCGAGCAGATACGCAGTATTTT	CASSSARQGGRADTQYF
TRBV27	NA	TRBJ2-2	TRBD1	TGTGCCAGCACAAAACAGGGGGCACCCACCGGGGAGCTGTTTTTT	CASTKQGAPTGELFF
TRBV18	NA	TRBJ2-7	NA	TGTGCCAGCTCACTAAGGACCCTAGGGGCACCCTACGAGCAGTACTTC	CASSLRTLGAPYEQYF
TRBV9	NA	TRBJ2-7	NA	TGTGCCAGCAGCCATTCTTCCGGGGAGCAGTACTTC	CASSHSSGEQYF
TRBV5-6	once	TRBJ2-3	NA	TGTGCCAGCAGCTTGGTCCGGAGCACAGATACGCAGTATTTT	CASSLVRSTDTQYF
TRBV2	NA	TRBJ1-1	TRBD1	TGTGCCAGCAGGGATCGACAGGGGGCGGTCACTGAAGCTTTCTTT	CASRDRQGAVTEAFF
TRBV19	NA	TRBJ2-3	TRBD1	TGTGCCAGTACCTTGACAGGGGGATCCTCGAATACGCAGTATTTT	CASTLTGGSSNTQYF
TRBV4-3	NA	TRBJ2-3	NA	TGCGCCAGCAGCCAAGAGGGCCCAGCTAGCACAGATACGCAGTATTTT	CASSQEGPASTDTQYF
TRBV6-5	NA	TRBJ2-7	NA	TGTGCCAGCAGAAAAGGGGGTTTCTCCTACGAGCAGTACTTC	CASRKGGFSYEQYF
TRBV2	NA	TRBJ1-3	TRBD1	TGTGCCAGCATGGGACAGGGGACTGGAAACACCATATATTTT	CASMGQGTGNTIYF
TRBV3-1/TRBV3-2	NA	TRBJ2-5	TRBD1	TGTGCCAGCAGCCGCCATCAGGACAGGGGAGTGAGGCAAGAGACCCAGTACTTC	CASSRHQDRGVRQETQYF
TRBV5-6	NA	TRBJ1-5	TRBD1	TGTGCCAGCAGCTTGGGACAGGGAGGCAATCAGCCCCAGCATTTT	CASSLGQGGNQPQHF
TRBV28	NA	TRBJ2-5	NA	TGTGCCAGCAGTCCACCCGGACAGCAAGAGACCCAGTACTTC	CASSPPGQQETQYF
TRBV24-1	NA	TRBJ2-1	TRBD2	TGTGCCACCAGTGATTCAGCGGGGGGGCTCATATATGAGCAGTTCTTC	CATSDSAGGLIYEQFF
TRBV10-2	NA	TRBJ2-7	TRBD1	TGCGCCAGCAGTGAGTATCGATGGACAGGGGCTCGGTACGAGCAGTACTTC	CASSEYRWTGARYEQYF
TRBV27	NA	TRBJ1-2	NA	TGTGCCAGCAGTTTGAGTTCGGTATCTGGCTACACCTTC	CASSLSSVSGYTF
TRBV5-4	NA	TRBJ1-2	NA	TGTGCCAGCAGCCAGGGAGCGGGGAGATCCTATGGCTACACCTTC	CASSQGAGRSYGYTF
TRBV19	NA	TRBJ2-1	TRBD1	TGTGCCAGTAGCCCTTCCCAGGGGGCGGCGGATGAGCAGTTCTTC	CASSPSQGAADEQFF
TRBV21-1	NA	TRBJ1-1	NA	TGTGCCAGCAAGCCGGGACAGGGGGCGCGGGTTGTAGAAGCTTTCTTT	CASKPGQGARVVEAFF
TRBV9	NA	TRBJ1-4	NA	TGTGCCAGCAGCCTCAATGGGGGGGTACAGGGATCCAATGAAAAACTGTTTTTT	CASSLNGGVQGSNEKLFF
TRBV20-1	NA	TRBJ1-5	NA	TGCAGTGTAGGGGAGGGTCAGCCCCAGCATTTT	CSVGEGQPQHF
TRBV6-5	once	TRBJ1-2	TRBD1	TGTGCCAGCAGTAGGACAGGGGGCGTTACTCATGGCTACACCTTC	CASSRTGGVTHGYTF
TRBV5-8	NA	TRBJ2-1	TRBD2	TGTGCCAGCAGCTTGTTTAAGGGACTAGCGGGGGGAAACCCCTACAATGAGCAGTTCTTC	CASSLFKGLAGGNPYNEQFF
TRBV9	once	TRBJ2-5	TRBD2	TGTGCCAGCAGCGTAGATGGTAGCGGGGGGCAAGAGACCCAGTACTTC	CASSVDGSGGQETQYF
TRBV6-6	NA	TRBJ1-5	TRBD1	TGTGCCAGCAGTACCGGGGACAGGGTGGGTCAGCCCCAGCATTTT	CASSTGDRVGQPQHF
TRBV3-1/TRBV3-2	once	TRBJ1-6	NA	TGTGCCAGCAGCCAAGGACAGAGAACCGCTAATTCACCCCTCCACTTT	CASSQGQRTANSPLHF
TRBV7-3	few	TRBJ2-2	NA	TGTGCCAGCAGCTCATCTAGCTTCGGGAGCGAGGAGCTGTTTTTT	CASSSSSFGSEELFF
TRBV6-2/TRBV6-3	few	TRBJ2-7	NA	TGTGCCAGCAGTTACACTGTTGCCCCCTACGAGCAGTACTTC	CASSYTVAPYEQYF
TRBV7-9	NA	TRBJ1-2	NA	TGTGCCAGCAGCTCGGGTTCGGAGACTAGAGGCTACACCTTC	CASSSGSETRGYTF
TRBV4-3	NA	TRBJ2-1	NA	TGCGCCAGCAGCACCGGGTACAATGAGCAGTTCTTC	CASSTGYNEQFF
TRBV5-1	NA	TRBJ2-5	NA	TGCGCCAGCAGCATCACTTATCAAGAGACCCAGTACTTC	CASSITYQETQYF
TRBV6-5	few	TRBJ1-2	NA	TGTGCCAGCAGCTATGACAGATCTCGGTATGGCTACACCTTC	CASSYDRSRYGYTF
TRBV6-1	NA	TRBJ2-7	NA	TGTGCCAGCAGTGAAGTGGGAGCAGAGCAGTACTTC	CASSEVGAEQYF
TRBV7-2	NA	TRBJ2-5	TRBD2	TGTGCCAGCAGCTTGGCGGGACTAGCGGGGGGCACGGAGACCCAGTACTTC	CASSLAGLAGGTETQYF
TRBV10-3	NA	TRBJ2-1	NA	TGTGCCATCAGTGATCAGGGAACCTACAATGAGCAGTTCTTC	CAISDQGTYNEQFF
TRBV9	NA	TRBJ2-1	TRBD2	TGTGCCAGCAGCAAACCTAGCGGAAGGGTTCAGTCTGAGCAGTTCTTC	CASSKPSGRVQSEQFF
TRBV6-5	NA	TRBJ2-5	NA	TGTGCCAGCAGTTACTACGCAGGGTCTAAAGAGACCCAGTACTTC	CASSYYAGSKETQYF